This T cell receptor (beta chain) was documented in a study of T cells in Graves' hyperthyroidism and ophthalmopathy. This CDR3 is built from 13 residues. V lost 4 bases and J lost 5, with 11 bases in between. This clonotype was detected many times. TCR beta CDR3 regions were amplified from RNA. HTBI primers were the set used in a first-round RT-PCR of the TCR CDR3. TCRdb independently ran MiXCR on the multiplex PCR reads; one entry per CDR3 protein. Among 450,000 to 500,000 distinct CDR3 sequences, approximately 23% were seen once, and the ten largest hold about 49%. V usage is TRBV12-3 or TRBV12-4 and J usage is TRBJ2-5; the D gene could be TRBD1 or TRBD2 (6 bases each). Sample: blood. The TCR comes from a woman between 65 and 79 years old with Graves' ophthalmopathy. The chain's CDR3 is CASSWGAQETQYF. DNA for the CDR3: TGTGCCAGCAGTTGGGGGGCCCAGGAGACCCAGTACTTC.